This entry lists 11 T cell receptor beta chains sequenced from one sample in a study of shared clonotypes between healthy human individuals. The protocol was immunoSEQ multiplex PCR, while the TCRdb copy is restricted to in-frame clones and leaves out a portion. The sample carries 2 million to 2.5 million clones, 90% to 96% recorded once. Sequenced material: naive CD4+ T cells sorted from blood. Subset: CD45RA+ positively selected. These receptor sequences come from a man aged 18 to 30 in good health.

The chain combines TRBV18 with TRBJ1-6; 8 nucleotides line up with TRBD1. Germline CDR1 is KGHSH and CDR2 is LQKENI. V lost 3 bases and J lost 5; bases outside the gene matches: 9. The CDR3 spans 17 residues. CDR3 nucleotides: TGTGCCAGCTCACCCAACACACTACAGGGGGATAATTCACCCCTCCACTTT. Residues: CASSPNTLQGDNSPLHF.

The rearrangement joins TRBV10-3 to TRBJ1-1; D is undetermined. CDR3 length equals 13 residues. V lost 7 bases and J lost 1, with 10 bases in between. The germline CDR1 and CDR2 sequences are ENHRY and SYGVKD. CDR3 DNA: TGTGCCATCAACGGGGTGGAGAACACTGAAGCTTTCTTT. Translated, it gives CAINGVENTEAFF.

This clone was seen more than once but under ten times. The identical CDR3 is also encoded by other nucleotide sequences in the sample. The chain employs TRBV6-1 and TRBJ2-7, with 7 bases matching TRBD1. Germline loops: CDR1 MNHNS, CDR2 SASEGT. The CDR3 has 13 residues. V trimming: 6 bases; J trimming: 1 base; junction bases outside the gene matches: 3. The DNA of the CDR3 is TGTGCCAGCAGAACAGGGGCTTCCTACGAGCAGTACTTC. Translation: CASRTGASYEQYF.

This chain links TRBV7-2 with TRBJ1-1; no clear D gene. The V end lost 2 bases, the J end lost 1 base, and 11 bases lay between the germline ends. The CDR3 contains 15 residues. Germline V CDR1 and CDR2: SGHTA, FQGNSA. CDR3 region: CASSLFLGKNTEAFF. The CDR3 DNA is TGTGCCAGCAGCTTATTTCTGGGGAAGAACACTGAAGCTTTCTTT.

The chain employs TRBV7-6 and TRBJ2-7, with TRBD2 identical over 10 bases. This CDR3 region has 16 residues. Germline V gene lookup returns CDR1 SGHVS and CDR2 FNYEAQ. V trimming: 3 bases; J trimming: 1 base; junction bases outside the gene matches: 6. The CDR3 DNA reads TGTGCCAGCAGCTTCGGCCTAGCGGGGGAGTCCTACGAGCAGTACTTC. Its translation is CASSFGLAGESYEQYF.

The V call is TRBV2, the J call TRBJ2-1; TRBD2 matches 7 bases. Trimming removed 2 bases from V and 3 bases from J; junction bases left unmatched: 7. From germline, CDR1 is SNHLY and CDR2 FYNNEI. This CDR3 spans 16 amino acids. DNA for the CDR3: TGTGCCAGCAGTGAATGGGGGGGTATTGGCTACAATGAGCAGTTCTTC. This codes for CASSEWGGIGYNEQFF.

This chain joins TRBV27 and TRBJ1-4; D not certain. CDR1 and CDR2 from the germline V gene are MNHEY and SMNVEV (reference sequence). The CDR3 loop spans 15 amino acids. The V and J ends lost 3 bases and 5 bases respectively, with 13 bases between them. CDR3 DNA: TGTGCCAGCAGTTTGGGAGGGTTGGGGAATGAAAAACTGTTTTTT. This encodes CASSLGGLGNEKLFF.

V and J are TRBV6-5 and TRBJ2-1; possible D gene TRBD2, 5 bases. The V end lost 2 bases, the J end lost 4 bases, and 12 bases lay between the germline ends. The CDR3 sequence is 15 residues long. Per germline, CDR1 MNHEY and CDR2 SVGAGI. The CDR3 reads CASSYGAVGYNEQFF. CDR3 nucleotides: TGTGCCAGCAGTTACGGAGCGGTGGGATACAATGAGCAGTTCTTC.

This clone came up once. The J gene is TRBJ2-1, the V gene TRBV7-2, with 7 bases identical to TRBD2. CDR1 and CDR2 (germline): SGHTA, FQGNSA. Germline trimming cut 5 bases from V and 7 bases from J; bases unmatched to any gene: 11. The CDR3 contains 15 residues. This chain's CDR3 is CASSAASGNWNEQFF. Here the CDR3 DNA reads TGTGCCAGCAGCGCCGCTAGCGGCAATTGGAATGAGCAGTTCTTC.

The chain links TRBV11-3 to TRBJ1-3; no reliable D call. Per germline, CDR1 SGHNT and CDR2 YENEEA. V shed 5 bases and J shed 0 bases, with 8 bases lying between them. This CDR3 has 14 amino acids. The DNA of the CDR3 is TGTGCCAGCAGCGCTGGAGTCTCTGGAAACACCATATATTTT. Translation gives CASSAGVSGNTIYF.

The rearrangement joins TRBV4-1 to TRBJ2-7; the match to TRBD1 covers 9 bases. Germline loops: CDR1 MGHRA, CDR2 YSYEKL. The CDR3 runs to 16 residues. V was pared by 0 bases and J by 2 bases, with 5 bases of the junction left unmatched. DNA of the CDR3: TGCGCCAGCAGCCAAGAAGGGACAGGGCAGGCCTACGAGCAGTACTTC. It yields the protein CASSQEGTGQAYEQYF.